This T cell receptor (beta chain) was identified during a study of blood T cells in healthy people across ages. The length of the CDR3 is 14 residues. The V end was cut by 2 bases, the J end by 7 bases, with 14 bases between. CDR1 is MNHEY, CDR2 SMNVEV, per germline (reference sequence). With each sample, at least 6 micrograms of total RNA were extracted. A second PCR, run for roughly 7 to 11 cycles, used a sample-barcoded 5' primer plus a J-beta primer mix. TCRdb itself ran the 5' RACE reads through MiXCR, one entry per CDR3 protein. Of just under 900,000 distinct CDR3 sequences detected, more than 25% appear once; the ten largest clones hold around 16%.

The sequenced sample was blood. The clonotype comes from a woman older than 75 in good health. V usage is TRBV27 and J usage is TRBJ1-2; D is possibly TRBD1 (5 bases). The CDR3 nucleotides are TGTGCCAGCAGTTTAGAGTCAGGGATCGGTGGCTACACCTTC. This gives the protein CASSLESGIGGYTF.